A selection of T cell receptor beta chains follows, all from one sample in a study of post-analysis software for immune sequencing data. Using its own MiXCR run on the PCR reads, TCRdb lists one record per CDR3 protein. The table shows some 800,000 distinct CDR3 sequences, with around 42% occurring only once. Sequencing was performed on blood. These receptors originate from a girl aged 10-17 years with multiple sclerosis. The CDR3 runs from the conserved cysteine through the conserved F or W. A D gene is named only where the DNA matches it firmly. Not all rows give a size; the values are once, few, many and, for expanded clones, a class.

D gene: .
clone size: few
J gene: TRBJ2-1
V gene: TRBV29-1
CDR3 DNA: TGCAGCGTTGTACTAGGGGTCTACAATGAGCAGTTCTTC
CDR3 protein: CSVVLGVYNEQFF

D gene: TRBD2
clone size: .
J gene: TRBJ2-5
V gene: TRBV7-2
CDR3 DNA: TGTGCCAGCAGTCCCGGACTAGCGTCGGGGACCCAGTACTTC
CDR3 protein: CASSPGLASGTQYF

D gene: TRBD1
clone size: .
J gene: TRBJ2-7
V gene: TRBV27
CDR3 DNA: TGTGCCAGCAGCTATGGACAGGGTAACTACGAGCAGTACTTC
CDR3 protein: CASSYGQGNYEQYF

D gene: .
clone size: .
J gene: TRBJ2-1
V gene: TRBV7-6
CDR3 DNA: TGTGCCAGCAGCTTACTTAGGTCGGGCACCATCCACTACAATGAGCAGTTCTTC
CDR3 protein: CASSLLRSGTIHYNEQFF

D gene: .
clone size: .
J gene: TRBJ2-7
V gene: TRBV15
CDR3 DNA: TGTGCCACCAGCGTCGACTTTTACGAGCAGTACTTC
CDR3 protein: CATSVDFYEQYF

D gene: TRBD2
clone size: .
J gene: TRBJ2-1
V gene: TRBV12-3/TRBV12-4
CDR3 DNA: TGTGCCAGCAGTGTACATAGCGGGAGGGCCTACAATGAGCAGTTCTTC
CDR3 protein: CASSVHSGRAYNEQFF

D gene: .
clone size: .
J gene: TRBJ2-3
V gene: TRBV10-3
CDR3 DNA: TGTGCCATCAGTGGAGTAATAGAGCGCGACCTCACAGATACGCAGTATTTT
CDR3 protein: CAISGVIERDLTDTQYF

D gene: .
clone size: .
J gene: TRBJ1-4
V gene: TRBV20-1
CDR3 DNA: TGCAGTGCTACTCGACAGACGAGTGAAAAACTGTTTTTT
CDR3 protein: CSATRQTSEKLFF

D gene: TRBD2
clone size: .
J gene: TRBJ2-1
V gene: TRBV5-1
CDR3 DNA: TGCGCCAGCAGCTCGGGACTAGCGGGAGGTCTGTGGCAGTTCTTC
CDR3 protein: CASSSGLAGGLWQFF

D gene: TRBD1
clone size: .
J gene: TRBJ1-1
V gene: TRBV6-4
CDR3 DNA: TGTGCCAGCAGGGAGGGGGCTGCGAACACTGAAGCTTTCTTT
CDR3 protein: CASREGAANTEAFF

D gene: .
clone size: .
J gene: TRBJ2-3
V gene: TRBV10-3
CDR3 DNA: TGTGCCATCATGGGCGGGAACACAGATACGCAGTATTTT
CDR3 protein: CAIMGGNTDTQYF

D gene: .
clone size: .
J gene: TRBJ2-1
V gene: TRBV7-8
CDR3 DNA: TGTGCCAGCAGGTTTGGTGTATCTCAGTTCTTC
CDR3 protein: CASRFGVSQFF

D gene: TRBD2
clone size: .
J gene: TRBJ2-7
V gene: TRBV5-1
CDR3 DNA: TGCGCCAGCATGCTAGCGGGAGGCTACGAGCAGTACTTC
CDR3 protein: CASMLAGGYEQYF

D gene: .
clone size: .
J gene: TRBJ1-2
V gene: TRBV5-5
CDR3 DNA: TGTGCCAGCAGCTCCCACCTGCTTGAAGTGGGGGGCTACACCTTC
CDR3 protein: CASSSHLLEVGGYTF

D gene: TRBD1
clone size: .
J gene: TRBJ1-2
V gene: TRBV20-1
CDR3 DNA: TGCAGTGCTGCTACAGGGGGCCGAGATGGCTACACCTTC
CDR3 protein: CSAATGGRDGYTF

D gene: TRBD2
clone size: few
J gene: TRBJ2-7
V gene: TRBV29-1
CDR3 DNA: TGCAGCGCGACGACTAGCGGGATGTACTACGAGCAGTACTTC
CDR3 protein: CSATTSGMYYEQYF

D gene: .
clone size: .
J gene: TRBJ2-7
V gene: TRBV7-9
CDR3 DNA: TGTGCCAGCAGCTTAAAGGCAGGGCGTCAGGAGCAGTACTTC
CDR3 protein: CASSLKAGRQEQYF

D gene: .
clone size: .
J gene: TRBJ2-1
V gene: TRBV6-4
CDR3 DNA: TGTGCCAGCAGACCCACAGGGAAAAATGAGCAGTTCTTC
CDR3 protein: CASRPTGKNEQFF

D gene: .
clone size: .
J gene: TRBJ2-5
V gene: TRBV24-1
CDR3 DNA: TGTGCCACCAGTGATTTCGACCACGGCAGGGAGGATGAGCAGTACTTC
CDR3 protein: CATSDFDHGREDEQYF

D gene: TRBD1
clone size: .
J gene: TRBJ1-1
V gene: TRBV29-1
CDR3 DNA: TGCAGCGTCGATACTAGGGGGGGACAGGGGGCGGGCACTGAAGCTTTCTTT
CDR3 protein: CSVDTRGGQGAGTEAFF

D gene: TRBD2
clone size: .
J gene: TRBJ2-2
V gene: TRBV5-1
CDR3 DNA: TGCGCCAGCAGCTCGCCACGACTAGCGAGTAACACCGGGGAGCTGTTTTTT
CDR3 protein: CASSSPRLASNTGELFF

D gene: .
clone size: .
J gene: TRBJ2-3
V gene: TRBV10-3
CDR3 DNA: TGTGCCATCAGTGGGGGGGTACCCCACCGGGAGTCAAAGTCGAGCACAGATACGCAGTATTTT
CDR3 protein: CAISGGVPHRESKSSTDTQYF

D gene: .
clone size: .
J gene: TRBJ1-5
V gene: TRBV19
CDR3 DNA: TGTGCCACCCGCGGCGGGTGGGATCAGCCCCAGCATTTT
CDR3 protein: CATRGGWDQPQHF

D gene: .
clone size: .
J gene: TRBJ2-5
V gene: TRBV9
CDR3 DNA: TGTGCCAGCAGCGTCTGGGAGGAAGAGACCCAGTACTTC
CDR3 protein: CASSVWEEETQYF

D gene: .
clone size: .
J gene: TRBJ1-1
V gene: TRBV27
CDR3 DNA: TGTGCCAGCAGGGCCGGGACTGCCAACACTGAAGCTTTCTTT
CDR3 protein: CASRAGTANTEAFF

D gene: .
clone size: .
J gene: TRBJ1-2
V gene: TRBV20-1
CDR3 DNA: TGCAGTGCCCCGGACACGTCTAGCTATGGCTACACCTTC
CDR3 protein: CSAPDTSSYGYTF

D gene: TRBD1
clone size: .
J gene: TRBJ2-2
V gene: TRBV15
CDR3 DNA: TGTGCCACCAGCACCGGGACAGGGGTCTTCGCCGGGGAGCTGTTTTTT
CDR3 protein: CATSTGTGVFAGELFF

D gene: TRBD2
clone size: .
J gene: TRBJ2-7
V gene: TRBV27
CDR3 DNA: TGTGCCAGCAGCTCGGGGGGGCTCTCCTACGAGCAGTACTTC
CDR3 protein: CASSSGGLSYEQYF

D gene: TRBD2
clone size: few
J gene: TRBJ2-1
V gene: TRBV7-2
CDR3 DNA: TGTGCCAGCAGCTTAGATTTCTCTAGCGGGAGGAGGGGTGAGCAGTTCTTC
CDR3 protein: CASSLDFSSGRRGEQFF

D gene: .
clone size: .
J gene: TRBJ1-4
V gene: TRBV7-9
CDR3 DNA: TGTGCCAGCAGCCTCCCGGCTGCAGATGGAAAACTGTTTTTT
CDR3 protein: CASSLPAADGKLFF

D gene: TRBD2
clone size: .
J gene: TRBJ2-5
V gene: TRBV7-9
CDR3 DNA: TGTGCCAGCAGCTTAGGAGGACTAGCGGGACAGTACCAAGAGACCCAGTACTTC
CDR3 protein: CASSLGGLAGQYQETQYF

D gene: .
clone size: .
J gene: TRBJ1-6
V gene: TRBV20-1
CDR3 DNA: TGCAGTGCTAGAGAAGGGCCTCCCCCATATTCACCCCTCCACTTT
CDR3 protein: CSAREGPPPYSPLHF

D gene: .
clone size: few
J gene: TRBJ2-7
V gene: TRBV15
CDR3 DNA: TGTGCCACCAGCAGACCCTCTGGGGGGAGCTCCTACGAGCAGTACTTC
CDR3 protein: CATSRPSGGSSYEQYF

D gene: .
clone size: .
J gene: TRBJ2-7
V gene: TRBV7-8
CDR3 DNA: TGTGCCAGCAGCTTATTAGGGGGGGTGGTCTACGAGCAGTACTTC
CDR3 protein: CASSLLGGVVYEQYF

D gene: .
clone size: few
J gene: TRBJ2-3
V gene: TRBV28
CDR3 DNA: TGTGCCAGCAGTTTAGAGGTGGGGGCCGGCACAGATACGCAGTATTTT
CDR3 protein: CASSLEVGAGTDTQYF

D gene: .
clone size: few
J gene: TRBJ2-7
V gene: TRBV7-9
CDR3 DNA: TGTGCCAGCAGCTTTAGAGCGGAGGGGAGCTCCTACGAGCAGTACTTC
CDR3 protein: CASSFRAEGSSYEQYF

D gene: .
clone size: .
J gene: TRBJ1-5
V gene: TRBV6-5
CDR3 DNA: TGTGCCAGCAGGGATGGGCCTCAGGGGCCCCAGCATTTT
CDR3 protein: CASRDGPQGPQHF

D gene: .
clone size: .
J gene: TRBJ1-2
V gene: TRBV20-1
CDR3 DNA: TGCAGTGCCAAGACGACAGCTTATGGCTACACCTTC
CDR3 protein: CSAKTTAYGYTF

D gene: TRBD1
clone size: .
J gene: TRBJ2-7
V gene: TRBV6-1
CDR3 DNA: TGTGCCAGCAGTGAGAGGACAGGATCCTACGAGCAGTACTTC
CDR3 protein: CASSERTGSYEQYF

D gene: .
clone size: few
J gene: TRBJ2-4
V gene: TRBV5-1
CDR3 DNA: TGCGCCAGCAGCTTGGACTACGCGGGTGAGCAGTACTTC
CDR3 protein: CASSLDYAGEQYF

D gene: .
clone size: .
J gene: TRBJ2-1
V gene: TRBV12-3/TRBV12-4
CDR3 DNA: TGTGCCAGCAGTTTGGGGGCGGGAGTTCTCAATGAGCAGTTCTTC
CDR3 protein: CASSLGAGVLNEQFF